A selection of T cell receptor beta chains follows, all from one sample in a study of CD8+ T cells in alopecia areata. Method: immunoSEQ multiplex PCR; TCRdb's copy keeps in-frame clones and lacks some. The sample consists of under 250,000 clones, approximately 57% of them appearing once. The input for sequencing was CD4+ T cells sorted from blood, taken at week 4, from a patient treated with tofacitinib. The receptors here all came from a human donor with alopecia areata. Each CDR3 is given with its conserved first and last residue. A D gene is named only where the DNA matches it firmly. Size is stated for part of the rows, as once, few or many counts, or as a class when the clone is expanded.

j_call: TRBJ1-5
d_call: NA
clone_size: many
cdr3_length: 15
v_call: TRBV10-3
cdr3_nt: TGTGCCATCAGTGAGTCGAAGAATAGCAATCAGCCCCAGCATTTT
cdr3_aa: CAISESKNSNQPQHF

j_call: TRBJ2-6
d_call: NA
clone_size: few
cdr3_length: 14
v_call: TRBV7-2
cdr3_nt: TGTGCCAGCAGCTCGGGTTCTGGGGCCAACGTCCTGACTTTC
cdr3_aa: CASSSGSGANVLTF

j_call: TRBJ2-5
d_call: NA
clone_size: NA
cdr3_length: 12
v_call: TRBV29-1
cdr3_nt: TGCAGCGCCCGGACAGAGGTAGTGACCCAGTACTTC
cdr3_aa: CSARTEVVTQYF

j_call: TRBJ2-1
d_call: TRBD1
clone_size: NA
cdr3_length: 11
v_call: TRBV29-1
cdr3_nt: TGCAGCGTCGACAGGGGCAATGAGCAGTTCTTC
cdr3_aa: CSVDRGNEQFF

j_call: TRBJ1-6
d_call: NA
clone_size: NA
cdr3_length: 12
v_call: TRBV2
cdr3_nt: TGTGCCAGCAGGCTACAGGATTCACCCCTCCACTTT
cdr3_aa: CASRLQDSPLHF

j_call: TRBJ2-7
d_call: NA
clone_size: NA
cdr3_length: 12
v_call: TRBV14
cdr3_nt: TGTGCCAGCAGCCCTGTTGGGGCCGAGCAGTACTTC
cdr3_aa: CASSPVGAEQYF

j_call: TRBJ2-1
d_call: TRBD1
clone_size: NA
cdr3_length: 13
v_call: TRBV15
cdr3_nt: TGTGCCACTTCAGGGGGCTTCGATAATGAGCAGTTCTTC
cdr3_aa: CATSGGFDNEQFF

j_call: TRBJ2-5
d_call: NA
clone_size: NA
cdr3_length: 10
v_call: TRBV6-1
cdr3_nt: TGTGCCAGCATCCAAGAGACCCAGTACTTC
cdr3_aa: CASIQETQYF

j_call: TRBJ1-2
d_call: NA
clone_size: few
cdr3_length: 11
v_call: TRBV30
cdr3_nt: TGTGCCTGGGGACTGGAGGATGGCTACACCTTC
cdr3_aa: CAWGLEDGYTF

j_call: TRBJ2-4
d_call: TRBD2
clone_size: NA
cdr3_length: 15
v_call: TRBV19
cdr3_nt: TGTGCCAGTAGTCGGGAGGGTCACGCCAAAAACATTCAGTACTTC
cdr3_aa: CASSREGHAKNIQYF

j_call: TRBJ1-2
d_call: NA
clone_size: NA
cdr3_length: 14
v_call: TRBV19
cdr3_nt: TGTGCCAGTAGTCCCGGGACGCCGGGCGGGGGCTACACCTTC
cdr3_aa: CASSPGTPGGGYTF

j_call: TRBJ2-3
d_call: TRBD2
clone_size: many
cdr3_length: 15
v_call: TRBV5-1
cdr3_nt: TGCGCCAGCAGCTTGGGAGGACTAGCTACAGATACGCAGTATTTT
cdr3_aa: CASSLGGLATDTQYF

j_call: TRBJ2-3
d_call: NA
clone_size: many
cdr3_length: 14
v_call: TRBV7-2
cdr3_nt: TGTGCCAGCAGCTTAGTAGGGCGGACAGATACGCAGTATTTT
cdr3_aa: CASSLVGRTDTQYF

j_call: TRBJ2-3
d_call: TRBD1
clone_size: NA
cdr3_length: 19
v_call: TRBV9
cdr3_nt: TGTGCCAGCAGCATAGCCGGGACAGGGTCTTACCTCAGCACAGATACGCAGTATTTT
cdr3_aa: CASSIAGTGSYLSTDTQYF